The 11 T cell receptor beta chains in this list originate from one sample, sequenced in a study of blood T cell repertoires in COVID-19. Here immunoSEQ multiplex PCR was the method, and the copy in TCRdb shows in-frame clones only, minus some. This repertoire shows 200,000 to 300,000 clones, approximately 83% found once; its top ten account for 5.5%. Sequencing input: peripheral blood. These receptors were collected from a human donor in a cohort sampled during active COVID-19.

The V gene is TRBV25-1, the J gene TRBJ1-3; possibly TRBD1 for D (5 bases). Trimming took off 2 bases at V and 7 bases at J, with 6 bases between the two ends. This CDR3 spans 12 amino acids. Germline V gene sequence: CDR1 MGHDK, CDR2 SYGVNS. Here the CDR3 DNA reads TGTGCCAGCAGTGAAGGGGGGAACACCATATATTTT. As protein: CASSEGGNTIYF.

J is TRBJ2-7 and V is TRBV18, with 10 bases matching TRBD1. The CDR3 length is 14 residues. Germline values: CDR1 KGHSH, CDR2 LQKENI. The trim removed 3 bases at V and 5 bases at J, leaving 4 bases unmatched. The chain's CDR3 is CASSPRDRGHEQYF. CDR3 nucleotides: TGTGCCAGCTCACCGCGGGACAGGGGCCACGAGCAGTACTTC.

Note on this clone: A read error is possible here, since a much larger clone lies one base away. This chain connects TRBV6-5 to TRBJ2-7, with 13 bases identical to TRBD2. Germline assignment: CDR1 MNHEY and CDR2 SVGAGI. The CDR3 totals 15 residues. V shed 2 bases, J shed 2 bases, and the junction held 0 bases outside the gene matches. The chain's CDR3 is CASSYGTSGTYEQYF. The CDR3 DNA reads as TGTGCCAGCAGTTACGGGACTAGCGGGACCTACGAGCAGTACTTC.

Concerning this clone itself: The junction departs from the called germline gene at one end, perhaps through a read error. J is TRBJ2-4 and V is TRBV7-7; TRBD1 matches 7 bases. The CDR3 extends over 16 amino acids. Germline values: CDR1 SSHAT, CDR2 FNYEAQ (reference sequence). The CDR3 bases are TGTGCTAGCAGCTGCAGGGGGTTGGAGGAAAAAAACATTCAGTACTTC. Translated, it gives CASSCRGLEEKNIQYF. Complete variable domain (other parts from reference TRBV7-7 and TRBJ2-4): GAGVSQSPRYKVTKRGQDVTLRCDPISSHATLYWYQQALGQGPEFLTYFNYEAQPDKSGLPSDRFSAERPEGSISTLTIQRTEQRDSAMYRCASSCRGLEEKNIQYFGAGTRLSVL.

The CDR3 region has the DNA TGTGCCGCACGTACCCTAGGAAGTGAGACCCAGTACTTC. This sequence encodes CAARTLGSETQYF. This chain links TRBV12-3 or TRBV12-4 with TRBJ2-5; D is ambiguous. The CDR3 spans 13 residues. The V gene lost 11 bases and the J gene lost 5 bases, with 18 bases spanning the gap.

J is TRBJ1-4 and V is TRBV19, with TRBD1 as a possible D gene (5 bases). Germline assignment: CDR1 LNHDA and CDR2 SQIVND (reference sequence). The CDR3 consists of 16 residues. Trimming left V 4 bases short and J 6 bases short, with 18 bases between. The DNA for the CDR3 is TGTGCCAGTAGTACAACAGGACGCGTTATAGATGAAAAACTGTTTTTT. This sequence encodes CASSTTGRVIDEKLFF.

This sequence joins TRBV6-5 and TRBJ2-7; possible D gene TRBD1, 7 bases. The CDR3 has 16 residues. Germline lookup yields CDR1 MNHEY and CDR2 SVGAGI. Trimming took off 4 bases at V and 4 bases at J, with 20 bases between the two ends. CDR3 sequence: CASSSRTGLRLYEQYF. As DNA, the CDR3 is TGTGCCAGCAGTTCCAGGACAGGACTAAGATTGTACGAGCAGTACTTC.

The rearrangement uses TRBV20-1 and TRBJ1-2; the D gene is possibly TRBD1 (5 bases). In germline, CDR1 is DFQATT, CDR2 SNEGSKA (reference sequence). V was shortened by 6 bases and J by 4 bases, with 9 bases between the two germline ends. The CDR3 has 11 amino acids. In DNA, the CDR3 is TGCAGTGCCAGGGAAGGCTATGGCTACACCTTC. Translation: CSAREGYGYTF.

The V call is TRBV7-2, the J call TRBJ2-7; TRBD1 is a possible D gene (6 bases). V was trimmed by 5 bases and J by 4 bases, leaving 15 bases between them. Per the germline V gene, CDR1 is SGHTA and CDR2 is FQGNSA. This CDR3 has 14 amino acids. CDR3 in amino acids: CASSGLGGVYEQYF. The CDR3 region has the DNA TGTGCCAGCAGCGGGCTAGGGGGAGTATACGAGCAGTACTTC.

The chain uses TRBV19 and TRBJ2-3, with 12 bases that match TRBD2. J gave up 7 bases and V 3 bases, and 11 bases lay outside the gene matches. Per the germline V gene, CDR1 is LNHDA and CDR2 is SQIVND (reference sequence). The CDR3 length is 17 residues. CDR3 sequence (DNA): TGTGCCAGTAGTATCCACCGGACTAGCGGGGAGTTCCATACGCAGTATTTT. Encoded protein: CASSIHRTSGEFHTQYF.

The genes are TRBV5-1 and TRBJ2-2; TRBD1 matches 7 bases. V shed 2 bases, J shed 2 bases, and the junction held 9 bases outside the gene matches. The CDR3 is made up of 17 amino acids. Germline lookup yields CDR1 SGHRS and CDR2 YFSETQ. CDR3 in amino acids: CASSFKGDSINTGELFF. The CDR3 coding sequence is TGCGCCAGCAGCTTTAAAGGGGACAGCATAAACACCGGGGAGCTGTTTTTT. Full variable domain (outside the CDR3, taken from reference TRBV5-1 and TRBJ2-2): KAGVTQTPRYLIKTRGQQVTLSCSPISGHRSVSWYQQTPGQGLQFLFEYFSETQRNKGNFPGRFSGRQFSNSRSEMNVSTLELGDSALYLCASSFKGDSINTGELFFGEGSRLTVL.